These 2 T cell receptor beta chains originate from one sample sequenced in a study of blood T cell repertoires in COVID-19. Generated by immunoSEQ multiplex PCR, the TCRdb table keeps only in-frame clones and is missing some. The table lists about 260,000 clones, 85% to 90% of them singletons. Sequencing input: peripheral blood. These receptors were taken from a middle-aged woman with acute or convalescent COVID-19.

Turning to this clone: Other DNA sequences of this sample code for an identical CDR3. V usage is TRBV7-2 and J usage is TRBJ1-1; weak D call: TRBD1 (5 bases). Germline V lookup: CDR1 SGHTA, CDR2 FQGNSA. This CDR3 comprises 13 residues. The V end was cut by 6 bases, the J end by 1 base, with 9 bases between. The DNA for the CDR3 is TGTGCCAGCAGTTCCGACAGGAACACTGAAGCTTTCTTT. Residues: CASSSDRNTEAFF.

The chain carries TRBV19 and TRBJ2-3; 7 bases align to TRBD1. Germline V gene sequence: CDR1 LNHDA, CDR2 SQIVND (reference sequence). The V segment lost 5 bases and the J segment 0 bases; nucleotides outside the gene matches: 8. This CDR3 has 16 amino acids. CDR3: CASSPGQSLSTDTQYF. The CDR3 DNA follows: TGTGCCAGTAGTCCGGGACAGTCCCTAAGCACAGATACGCAGTATTTT.